The entry below gives a single T cell receptor beta chain sequence along with its context. Its antigen is still unknown. TCRdb independently ran MiXCR on the RT-PCR reads; one entry per CDR3 protein. The sample has about 500,000 distinct CDR3 sequences, 15% to 20% seen once. CDR3 length equals 16 residues. V lost 1 base and J lost 3, with 14 bases in between. From germline, CDR1 is KGHDR and CDR2 SFDVKD. This record belongs to a study of response to subunit inactivated influenza vaccine. The study's findings and limits: Every seasonal influenza vaccination brings in few new T cells, the authors suggested.

Sequences were derived from CD4+ T cells sorted from PBMCs, sampled 23 months after vaccination. The genes are TRBV24-1 and TRBJ2-5; tentatively, D is TRBD2 (5 bases). The sequence came from a man in his fifties or sixties who received an inactivated influenza vaccine. CDR3 DNA: TGTGCCACCAGTGATTTTAGGGCGGAGGCGAAAGAGACCCAGTACTTC. Its translation is CATSDFRAEAKETQYF.